This TCR beta chain was sequenced for a study of cytomegalovirus exposure and HLA in healthy donors. With V trimmed by 4 bases and J by 0 bases, 1 base remained unmatched. Germline V gene data show CDR1 as SGHNT and CDR2 as YYREEE (reference sequence). The CDR3 loop spans 14 amino acids. PCR primers comprised 60 Vbeta and 13 Jbeta primers. The table came from immunoSEQ multiplex PCR; TCRdb's copy has only in-frame clones and leaves some out. The data contain 200,000 to 250,000 clones, 70% to 80% of them singletons. Points on this clone: Its antigen is not identified.

Study-wide results and caveats: TCR beta V- and J-gene trimming was later associated with a missense DCLRE1C variant.

The clonotype was recovered from a male donor in good health and CMV-seronegative. V gene TRBV5-4 combines with J gene TRBJ1-3; 7 bases agree with TRBD1. The sequenced sample was PBMCs. The CDR3 DNA sequence: TGTGCCAGCAGCCGACAGGGCTCTGGAAACACCATATATTTT. It yields the protein CASSRQGSGNTIYF.